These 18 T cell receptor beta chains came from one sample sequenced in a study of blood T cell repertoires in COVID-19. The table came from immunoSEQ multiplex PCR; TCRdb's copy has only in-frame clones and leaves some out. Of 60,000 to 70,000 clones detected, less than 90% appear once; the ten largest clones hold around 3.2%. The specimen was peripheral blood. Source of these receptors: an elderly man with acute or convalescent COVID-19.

CDR3 bases: TGTGCCAGCACCCGAAGCCGAGGGCTGTTCTTC. This codes for CASTRSRGLFF. The chain carries TRBV2 and TRBJ2-1, with D possibly matching TRBD2 (5 bases). Germline V CDR1 and CDR2: SNHLY, FYNNEI. The CDR3 is made up of 11 amino acids. Trimming cost V 7 bases and J 15 bases, with 16 bases left between them.

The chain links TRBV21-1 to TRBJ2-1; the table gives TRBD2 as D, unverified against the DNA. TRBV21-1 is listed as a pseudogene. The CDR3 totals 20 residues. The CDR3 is CASSNGLAVRCELVYNEQFF. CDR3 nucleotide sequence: TGTGCCAGCAGCAACGGACTAGCGGTACGGTGCGAGTTGGTATACAATGAGCAGTTCTTC.

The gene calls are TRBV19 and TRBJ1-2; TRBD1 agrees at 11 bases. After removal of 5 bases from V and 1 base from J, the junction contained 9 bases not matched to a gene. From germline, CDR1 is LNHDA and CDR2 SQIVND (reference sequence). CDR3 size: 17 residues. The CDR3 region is CASSPSGQGGINYGYTF. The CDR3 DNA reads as TGTGCCAGTAGTCCCTCGGGACAGGGGGGAATTAACTATGGCTACACCTTC.

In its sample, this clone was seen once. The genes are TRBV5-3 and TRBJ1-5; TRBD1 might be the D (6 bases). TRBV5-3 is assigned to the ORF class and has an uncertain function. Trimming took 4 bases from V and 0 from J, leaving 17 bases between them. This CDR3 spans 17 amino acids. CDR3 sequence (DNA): TGTGCCAGAAGCAAATTACAGGGACTAGATAGCAATCAGCCCCAGCATTTT. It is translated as CARSKLQGLDSNQPQHF.

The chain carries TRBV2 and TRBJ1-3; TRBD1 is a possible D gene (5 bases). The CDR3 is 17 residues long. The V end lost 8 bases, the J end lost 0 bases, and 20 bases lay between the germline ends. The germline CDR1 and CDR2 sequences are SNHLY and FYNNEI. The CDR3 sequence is CASRLPSGEISGNTIYF. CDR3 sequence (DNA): TGTGCCAGCCGGCTGCCCTCGGGGGAGATCTCTGGAAACACCATATATTTT.

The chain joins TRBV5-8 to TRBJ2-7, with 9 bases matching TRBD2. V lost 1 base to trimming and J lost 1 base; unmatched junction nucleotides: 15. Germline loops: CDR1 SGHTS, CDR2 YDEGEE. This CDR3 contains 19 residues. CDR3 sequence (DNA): TGTGCCAGCAGCTTGCCCGTCCTCGCGACTAGCGGAGGTTCCTACGAGCAGTACTTC. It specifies CASSLPVLATSGGSYEQYF.

The DNA of the CDR3 is TGTGCCAGCAGCATGGGGCTTCTTAATGAAAAACTGTTTTTT. Protein sequence: CASSMGLLNEKLFF. The J gene is TRBJ1-4, the V gene TRBV9; TRBD1 might be the D (5 bases). CDR3 length equals 14 residues. The V and J ends lost 4 bases and 4 bases respectively, with 11 bases between them. CDR1 and CDR2 (germline): SGDLS, YYNGEE.

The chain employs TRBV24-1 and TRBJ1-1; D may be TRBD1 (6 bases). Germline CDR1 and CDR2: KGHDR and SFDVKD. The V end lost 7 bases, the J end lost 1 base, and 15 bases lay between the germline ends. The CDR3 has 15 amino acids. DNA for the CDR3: TGTGCCACCAGCCCCGGGACAACGAGGAACACTGAAGCTTTCTTT. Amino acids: CATSPGTTRNTEAFF.

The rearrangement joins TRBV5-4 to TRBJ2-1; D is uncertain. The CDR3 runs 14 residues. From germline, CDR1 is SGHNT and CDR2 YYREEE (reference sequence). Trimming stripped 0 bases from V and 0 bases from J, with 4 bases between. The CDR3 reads CASSLDSSYNEQFF. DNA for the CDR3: TGTGCCAGCAGCTTGGACTCCTCCTACAATGAGCAGTTCTTC. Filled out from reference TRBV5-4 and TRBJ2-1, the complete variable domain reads ETGVTQSPTHLIKTRGQQVTLRCSSQSGHNTVSWYQQALGQGPQFIFQYYREEENGRGNFPPRFSGLQFPNYSSELNVNALELDDSALYLCASSLDSSYNEQFFGPGTRLTVL.

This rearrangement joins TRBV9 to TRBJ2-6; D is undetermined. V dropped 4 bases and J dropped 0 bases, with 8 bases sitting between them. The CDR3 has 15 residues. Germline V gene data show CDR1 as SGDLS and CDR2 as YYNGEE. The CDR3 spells CASSLGHSGANVLTF. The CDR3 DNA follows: TGTGCCAGCAGCCTGGGCCACTCTGGGGCCAACGTCCTGACTTTC.

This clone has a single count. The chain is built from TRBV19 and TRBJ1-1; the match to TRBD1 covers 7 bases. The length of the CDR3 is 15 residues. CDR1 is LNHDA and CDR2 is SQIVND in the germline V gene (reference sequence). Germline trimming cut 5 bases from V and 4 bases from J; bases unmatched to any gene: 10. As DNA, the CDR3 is TGTGCCAGTAGTGCCCTCAGGGGGGCGCCCACTGAAGCTTTCTTT. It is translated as CASSALRGAPTEAFF.

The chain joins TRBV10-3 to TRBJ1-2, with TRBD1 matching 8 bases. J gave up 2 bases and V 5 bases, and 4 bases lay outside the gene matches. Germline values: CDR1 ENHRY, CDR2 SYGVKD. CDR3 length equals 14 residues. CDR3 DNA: TGTGCCATCAGTAGGACAGGGCACAACTATGGCTACACCTTC. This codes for CAISRTGHNYGYTF.

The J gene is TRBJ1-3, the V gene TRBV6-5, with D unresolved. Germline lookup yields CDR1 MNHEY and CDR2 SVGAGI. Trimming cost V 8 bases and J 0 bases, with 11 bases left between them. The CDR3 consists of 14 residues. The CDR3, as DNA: TGTGCCAGCTGTTTCGGCGGCTCTGGAAACACCATATATTTT. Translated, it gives CASCFGGSGNTIYF.

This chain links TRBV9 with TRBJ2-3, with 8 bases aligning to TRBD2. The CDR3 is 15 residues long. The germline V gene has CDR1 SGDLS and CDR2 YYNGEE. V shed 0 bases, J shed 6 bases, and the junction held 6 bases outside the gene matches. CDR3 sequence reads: CASSVAGGPWDTQYF. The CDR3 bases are TGTGCCAGCAGCGTAGCGGGAGGGCCTTGGGATACGCAGTATTTT.

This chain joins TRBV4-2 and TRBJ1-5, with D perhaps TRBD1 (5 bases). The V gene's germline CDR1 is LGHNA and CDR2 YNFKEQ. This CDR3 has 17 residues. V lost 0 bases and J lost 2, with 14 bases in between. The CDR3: CASSQDQGRLGNQPQHF. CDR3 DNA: TGTGCCAGCAGCCAAGATCAGGGCCGGTTAGGCAATCAGCCCCAGCATTTT.

The DNA for the CDR3 is TGCGCCAGCAGCCGGACTAGCGGGACGGAAGAGACCCAGTACTTC. This codes for CASSRTSGTEETQYF. The chain employs TRBV5-1 and TRBJ2-5, with 12 bases aligning to TRBD2. V trimming: 4 bases; J trimming: 3 bases; junction bases outside the gene matches: 4. This CDR3 contains 15 residues. Germline CDR1 and CDR2: SGHRS and YFSETQ.

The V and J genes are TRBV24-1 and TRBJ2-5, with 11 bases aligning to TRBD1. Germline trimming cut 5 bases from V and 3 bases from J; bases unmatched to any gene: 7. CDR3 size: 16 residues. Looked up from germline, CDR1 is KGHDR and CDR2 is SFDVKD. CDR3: CATSAVPGQGEETQYF. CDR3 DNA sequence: TGTGCCACCAGTGCCGTCCCGGGACAGGGGGAAGAGACCCAGTACTTC.

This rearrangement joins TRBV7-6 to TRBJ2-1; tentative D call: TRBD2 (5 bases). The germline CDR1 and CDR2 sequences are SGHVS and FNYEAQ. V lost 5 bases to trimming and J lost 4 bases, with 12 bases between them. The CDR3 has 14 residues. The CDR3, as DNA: TGTGCCAGCAGCCAGATAGCGCAGTACAATGAGCAGTTCTTC. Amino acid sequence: CASSQIAQYNEQFF.